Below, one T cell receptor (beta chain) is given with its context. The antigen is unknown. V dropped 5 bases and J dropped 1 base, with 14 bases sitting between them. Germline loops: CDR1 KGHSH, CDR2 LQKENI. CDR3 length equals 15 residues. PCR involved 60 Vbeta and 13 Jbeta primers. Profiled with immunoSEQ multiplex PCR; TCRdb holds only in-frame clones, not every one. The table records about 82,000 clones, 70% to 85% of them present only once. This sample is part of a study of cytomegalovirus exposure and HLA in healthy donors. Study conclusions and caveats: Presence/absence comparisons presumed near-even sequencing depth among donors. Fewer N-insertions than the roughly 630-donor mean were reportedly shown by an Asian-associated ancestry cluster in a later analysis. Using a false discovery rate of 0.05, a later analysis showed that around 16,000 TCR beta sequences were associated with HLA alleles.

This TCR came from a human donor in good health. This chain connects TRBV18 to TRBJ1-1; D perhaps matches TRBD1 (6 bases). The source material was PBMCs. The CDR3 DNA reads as TGTGCCAGCTCAGCCCGGACAGAACAGAACACTGAAGCTTTCTTT. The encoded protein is CASSARTEQNTEAFF. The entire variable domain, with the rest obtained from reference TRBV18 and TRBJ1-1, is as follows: NAGVMQNPRHLVRRRGQEARLRCSPMKGHSHVYWYRQLPEEGLKFMVYLQKENIIDESGMPKERFSAEFPKEGPSILRIQQVVRGDSAAYFCASSARTEQNTEAFFGQGTRLTVV.